This T cell receptor (beta chain) was recovered during a study of technical replicates of blood from a handful of donors. CDR1 is SGHNT and CDR2 is YYREEE in the germline V gene (reference sequence). The CDR3 consists of 14 residues. Trimming removed 4 bases from V and 3 bases from J, with 10 bases in between. The assay was immunoSEQ multiplex PCR, and TCRdb's table has in-frame clones only and misses some. The sample records approximately 100,000 clones, roughly 95% being singletons. J is TRBJ2-2 and V is TRBV5-4; unclear D gene. Sequenced: T cells isolated from PBMCs. The TCR sequence derives from a human donor in good health. The CDR3 DNA follows: TGTGCCAGCAGCCTCCCAGAAGACACCGGGGAGCTGTTTTTT. Its translation is CASSLPEDTGELFF.